This TCR beta chain appears in the sequencing data of a study of tumor-infiltrating lymphocytes in primary liver carcinoma. Blood RNA came from unsorted whole blood; germline DNA was also extracted. Germline CDR1 and CDR2: MNHEY and SVGEGT. This CDR3 has 13 amino acids. Deletions cut 4 bases from V and 7 bases from J, with 10 bases between. TCR beta cDNA was made from approximately 540 ng total RNA with a constant-region primer. Libraries of TCR beta came from three nested multiplex PCR rounds with slightly modified ARM-PCR. The first two PCR rounds used TRBV1-TRBV30 primers with a Cbeta primer, roughly 10 cycles each. TCRdb processed the multiplex PCR reads anew with MiXCR; each CDR3 protein has one entry. Of approximately 340,000 distinct CDR3 sequences in the sample, about 65% were seen once.

The chain carries TRBV6-2 or TRBV6-3 and TRBJ2-2; unclear D gene. Sequencing was carried out using peripheral blood. The sequence was collected from a man between 40 and 49 years old with primary liver carcinoma and hepatitis B virus infection. The CDR3 is CASSSLQIGELFF. The CDR3 DNA sequence: TGTGCCAGCAGTTCCCTACAAATCGGGGAGCTGTTTTTT.